This TCR beta chain derives from a study of cytomegalovirus exposure and HLA in healthy donors. The study, taken as a whole, reports: Earlier analysis yielded a pattern in which most TCR beta V segments were productive about 90% or about 30% of the time. The likely origin of a cluster of highly shared sequence variants was a sequencing artifact. Among TCR beta chains, those listed as cytomegalovirus-associated numbered 164.

PCR was performed using 60 Vbeta and 13 Jbeta primers. Generated by immunoSEQ multiplex PCR, the TCRdb table keeps only in-frame clones and is missing some. The data hold some 130,000 clones, with around 80% observed a single time. Regarding this clone: Its antigen is as yet unknown.

Sequencing was done on a sample of PBMCs. The receptor comes from a man aged 35 to 55 in good health and CMV-seropositive.

Here the CDR3 reads CASSTEGVGYTF. CDR3 bases: TGTGCCAGCAGTACTGAGGGGGTTGGCTACACCTTC. This chain links TRBV2 with TRBJ1-2; possibly TRBD1 for D (6 bases). This CDR3 region has 12 residues. V lost 5 bases and J 7 bases, leaving 11 bases between the germline ends. Germline V gene data show CDR1 as SNHLY and CDR2 as FYNNEI.